This T cell receptor (beta chain) was observed in a study of cytomegalovirus exposure and HLA in healthy donors. The PCR was carried out with 60 Vbeta primers and 13 Jbeta primers. The table came from immunoSEQ multiplex PCR; TCRdb's copy has only in-frame clones and leaves some out. The data show over 150,000 clones, more than 65% seen once. As concerns this clone: A junction boundary mismatches the germline segment, possibly from a read error.

The germline V gene encodes CDR1 SSHAT and CDR2 FNYEAQ (reference sequence). The CDR3 runs to 14 residues. The rearrangement joins TRBV7-7 to TRBJ1-4; a possible D gene is TRBD1 (5 bases). The material sequenced was PBMCs. The sequence was collected from a woman in her thirties or forties in good health and CMV-seropositive. CDR3 sequence: CASSPRGAGEKLFF. CDR3 sequence (DNA): TGTGCTAGCAGCCCTAGGGGAGCGGGCGAAAAACTGTTTTTT.